Listed below are T cell receptor beta chains from one sample, sequenced in a study of T cell repertoires in cytomegalovirus infection. A single record per CDR3 protein comes from TCRdb applying MiXCR to the reads. Of about 310,000 distinct CDR3 sequences detected, approximately 25% appear once; the ten largest clones hold roughly 13%. These receptors' antigens are unknown. The input for sequencing was cultured PBMCs, taken from culture after CMV antigen stimulation. The receptors were sampled from a human donor in good health (CMV status not recorded). Some clones in this sample may be carry-over from other donors' samples. CDR3s include the opening cysteine and the closing phenylalanine or tryptophan. Each record gives: V gene, clone size, D gene, J gene, CDR3 DNA, CDR3 protein. A D gene is named only where the DNA matches it firmly. Where a row states a size, it is once, few, many or the class of an expanded clone; other rows omit it.

V: TRBV7-9; size: many; D: .; J: TRBJ1-2; DNA: TGTGCCAGCAGCTTGGGGGCAGCTTATGGCTACACCTTC; CDR3: CASSLGAAYGYTF
V: TRBV7-8; size: few; D: TRBD1; J: TRBJ2-1; DNA: TGTGCCGGTCGAGGGACAGGGGGAAATGAGCAGTTCTTC; CDR3: CAGRGTGGNEQFF
V: TRBV19; size: .; D: TRBD2; J: TRBJ2-3; DNA: TGTGCCAGTACCGCAACTAGCGGGGGGCGCGCCCCGCAGTATTTT; CDR3: CASTATSGGRAPQYF
V: TRBV5-8; size: .; D: TRBD1; J: TRBJ2-1; DNA: TGTGCCAGCAGCTTTCAGGGGGCGAACAATGAGCAGTTCTTC; CDR3: CASSFQGANNEQFF
V: TRBV20-1; size: few; D: .; J: TRBJ2-7; DNA: TGCAGTGCTAGAGGGGGGTCCGGGGACGCAATGGGGCGCGAGCAGTACTTC; CDR3: CSARGGSGDAMGREQYF
V: TRBV5-1; size: .; D: .; J: TRBJ2-3; DNA: TGCGCCAGCAGCCCGGGGGAAGCCACAGATACGCAGTATTTT; CDR3: CASSPGEATDTQYF
V: TRBV9; size: .; D: TRBD2; J: TRBJ2-1; DNA: TGTGCCATCCCAGCGGGAGAGTCCTACAATGAGCAGTTCTTC; CDR3: CAIPAGESYNEQFF
V: TRBV7-2; size: many; D: TRBD2; J: TRBJ2-1; DNA: TGTGCCAGCAGCTTAGGGACTAGCCCTAACAATGAGCAGTTCTTC; CDR3: CASSLGTSPNNEQFF
V: TRBV27; size: .; D: .; J: TRBJ2-7; DNA: TGTGCCAGCAGTTTAATGACAGCTTACGAGCAGTACTTC; CDR3: CASSLMTAYEQYF
V: TRBV6-6; size: .; D: TRBD2; J: TRBJ2-1; DNA: TGTGCCAGCAGTGGCGCGGGGGTAAGCTCCTACAATGAGCAGTTCTTC; CDR3: CASSGAGVSSYNEQFF
V: TRBV28; size: few; D: TRBD2; J: TRBJ2-5; DNA: TGTGCCAGCAAATTTAGCGGGGGGCCCCAAGAGACCCAGTACTTC; CDR3: CASKFSGGPQETQYF
V: TRBV7-2; size: .; D: .; J: TRBJ1-2; DNA: TGTGCCAGCAGCCCAGTGGGGGGGGCCTATGGCTACACCTTC; CDR3: CASSPVGGAYGYTF
V: TRBV4-3; size: .; D: .; J: TRBJ2-1; DNA: TGCGCCAGCAGCCAAGATGCTGTGGGGCTTAGGGTTGAGCAGTTCTTC; CDR3: CASSQDAVGLRVEQFF
V: TRBV6-4; size: .; D: .; J: TRBJ2-1; DNA: TGTGCCAGCAGAAGAGACGGCTTCATATACAATGAGCAGTTCTTC; CDR3: CASRRDGFIYNEQFF
V: TRBV11-2; size: few; D: TRBD2; J: TRBJ2-6; DNA: TGTGCCAGCAGCTATATAGCGGGAGGCTCTGGGGCCAACGTCCTGACTTTC; CDR3: CASSYIAGGSGANVLTF
V: TRBV12-3/TRBV12-4; size: few; D: TRBD1; J: TRBJ1-2; DNA: TGTGCCAGCAGTCTCCAGGGGGAGGGTGGCTACACCTTC; CDR3: CASSLQGEGGYTF
V: TRBV4-1; size: .; D: TRBD1; J: TRBJ1-2; DNA: TGCGCCAGCAGCCAAGGTTACTTAACCGGGACAGGCTTCTATGGCTACACCTTC; CDR3: CASSQGYLTGTGFYGYTF
V: TRBV7-2; size: many; D: TRBD1; J: TRBJ2-5; DNA: TGTGCCAGCAGCCTGGGACAGGGGTATTGGGAGACCCAGTACTTC; CDR3: CASSLGQGYWETQYF